This T cell receptor (beta chain) appears in the sequencing data of a study of OX40 agonist ivuxolimab in advanced cancers. Study summary: Subjects had a mean age of about 57 years, with a range of about 23 to 90; around 84% were male.

Whole-study results and caveats: Expanded clones were, on average, more numerous among CD8+ T cells than CD4+.

In the case of this clone: Its antigen is unknown.

Libraries were prepared by immunoSEQ multiplex PCR; TCRdb keeps only in-frame clonotypes and omits some of them. The sample has tens of thousands of clones; about nine tenths are singletons. CDR3 length equals 15 residues. CDR1 and CDR2 (germline): SGHRS, YFSETQ. V lost 7 bases to trimming and J lost 2 bases; unmatched junction nucleotides: 8. This clonotype was obtained from an adult with an advanced solid tumor such as melanoma, head and neck, liver or kidney cancer. The sequencing used CD4+ or CD8+ T cells sorted from blood, collected in a trial of the OX40 agonist ivuxolimab. The gene calls are TRBV5-1 and TRBJ2-3; 9 bases agree with TRBD1. The DNA for the CDR3 is TGCGCCAGCGCCCTTATACAGGGGGCCACAGATACGCAGTATTTT. Translating gives CASALIQGATDTQYF. Complete variable domain (other parts from reference TRBV5-1 and TRBJ2-3): KAGVTQTPRYLIKTRGQQVTLSCSPISGHRSVSWYQQTPGQGLQFLFEYFSETQRNKGNFPGRFSGRQFSNSRSEMNVSTLELGDSALYLCASALIQGATDTQYFGPGTRLTVL.